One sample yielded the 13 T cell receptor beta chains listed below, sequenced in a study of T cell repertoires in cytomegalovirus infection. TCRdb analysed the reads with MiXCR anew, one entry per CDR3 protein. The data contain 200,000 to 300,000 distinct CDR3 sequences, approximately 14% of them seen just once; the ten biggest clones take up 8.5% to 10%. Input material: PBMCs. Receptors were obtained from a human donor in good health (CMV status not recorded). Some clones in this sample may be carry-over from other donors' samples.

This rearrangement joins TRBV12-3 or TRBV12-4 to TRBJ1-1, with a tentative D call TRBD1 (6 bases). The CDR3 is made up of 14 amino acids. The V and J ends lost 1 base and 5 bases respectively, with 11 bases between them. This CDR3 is CASSLGTVLTEAFF. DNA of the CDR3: TGTGCCAGCAGTTTAGGGACAGTGCTAACTGAAGCTTTCTTT.

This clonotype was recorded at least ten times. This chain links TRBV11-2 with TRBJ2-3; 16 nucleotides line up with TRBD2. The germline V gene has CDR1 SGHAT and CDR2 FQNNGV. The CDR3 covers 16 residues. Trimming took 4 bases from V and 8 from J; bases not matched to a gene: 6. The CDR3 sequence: CASSSGLAGGRVTQYF. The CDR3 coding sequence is TGTGCCAGCAGCTCGGGACTAGCGGGGGGGCGTGTTACGCAGTATTTT.

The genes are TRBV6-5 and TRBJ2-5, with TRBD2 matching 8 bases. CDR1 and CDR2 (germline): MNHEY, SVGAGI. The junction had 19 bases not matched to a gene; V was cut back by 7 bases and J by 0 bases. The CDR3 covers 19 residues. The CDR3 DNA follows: TGTGCCAGCACTCCTCTCCCCCCGGGGGGGGGATCTTACCAAGAGACCCAGTACTTC. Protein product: CASTPLPPGGGSYQETQYF.

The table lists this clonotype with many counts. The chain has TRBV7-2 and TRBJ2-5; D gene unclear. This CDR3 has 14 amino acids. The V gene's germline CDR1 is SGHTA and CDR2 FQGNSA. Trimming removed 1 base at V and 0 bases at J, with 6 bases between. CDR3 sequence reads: CASSLGADQETQYF. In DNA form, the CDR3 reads TGTGCCAGCAGCTTAGGGGCGGACCAAGAGACCCAGTACTTC.

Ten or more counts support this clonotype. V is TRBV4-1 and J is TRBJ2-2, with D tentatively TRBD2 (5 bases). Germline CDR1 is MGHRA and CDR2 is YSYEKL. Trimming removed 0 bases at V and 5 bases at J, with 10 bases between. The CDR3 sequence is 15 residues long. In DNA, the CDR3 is TGCGCCAGCAGCCAAGATTCGGGGAAGACCGGGGAGCTGTTTTTT. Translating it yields CASSQDSGKTGELFF.

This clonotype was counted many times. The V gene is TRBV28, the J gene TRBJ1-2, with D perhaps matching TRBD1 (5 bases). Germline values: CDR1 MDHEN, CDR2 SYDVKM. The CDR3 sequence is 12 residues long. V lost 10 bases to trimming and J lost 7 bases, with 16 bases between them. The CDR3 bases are TGTGCCATCAGGGAGGGTTTCGGTGGCTACACCTTC. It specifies CAIREGFGGYTF.

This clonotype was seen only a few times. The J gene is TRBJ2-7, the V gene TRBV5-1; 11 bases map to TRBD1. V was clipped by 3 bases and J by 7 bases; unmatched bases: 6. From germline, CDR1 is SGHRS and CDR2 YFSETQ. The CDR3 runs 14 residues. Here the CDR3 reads CASSSQDRGREQYF. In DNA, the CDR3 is TGCGCCAGCAGCTCCCAGGACAGGGGGCGAGAGCAGTACTTC.

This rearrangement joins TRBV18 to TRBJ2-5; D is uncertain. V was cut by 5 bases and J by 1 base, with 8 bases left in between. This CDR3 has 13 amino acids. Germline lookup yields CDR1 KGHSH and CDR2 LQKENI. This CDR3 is CASSSPGQETQYF. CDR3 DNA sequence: TGTGCCAGCTCATCTCCAGGCCAAGAGACCCAGTACTTC.

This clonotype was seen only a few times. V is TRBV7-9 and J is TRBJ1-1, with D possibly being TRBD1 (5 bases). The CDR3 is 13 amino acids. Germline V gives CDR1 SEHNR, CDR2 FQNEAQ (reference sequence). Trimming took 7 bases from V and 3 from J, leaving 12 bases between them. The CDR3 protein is CASIRDVYTEAFF. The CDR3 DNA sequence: TGTGCCAGCATTAGGGACGTTTACACTGAAGCTTTCTTT.

The CDR3 DNA is TGCGCCAGCAGCCAAGATCCCTCCGGGATAGCCTACGAGCAGTACTTC. It yields the protein CASSQDPSGIAYEQYF. V is TRBV4-1 and J is TRBJ2-7; possible D gene TRBD2, 5 bases. This CDR3 has 16 residues. Trimming removed 0 bases at V and 2 bases at J, with 14 bases between. Germline CDR1 MGHRA, CDR2 YSYEKL.

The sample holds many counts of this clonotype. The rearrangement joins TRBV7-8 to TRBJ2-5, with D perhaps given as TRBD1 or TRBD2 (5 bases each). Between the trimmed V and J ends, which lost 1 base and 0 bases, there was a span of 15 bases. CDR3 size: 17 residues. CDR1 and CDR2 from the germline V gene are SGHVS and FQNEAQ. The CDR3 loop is CASSLGFGARYQETQYF. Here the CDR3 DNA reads TGTGCCAGCAGCTTAGGTTTCGGGGCCCGGTACCAAGAGACCCAGTACTTC. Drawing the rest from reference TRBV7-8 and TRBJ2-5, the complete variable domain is GAGVSQSPRYKVAKRGQDVALRCDPISGHVSLFWYQQALGQGPEFLTYFQNEAQLDKSGLPSDRFFAERPEGSVSTLKIQRTQQEDSAVYLCASSLGFGARYQETQYFGPGTRLLVL.

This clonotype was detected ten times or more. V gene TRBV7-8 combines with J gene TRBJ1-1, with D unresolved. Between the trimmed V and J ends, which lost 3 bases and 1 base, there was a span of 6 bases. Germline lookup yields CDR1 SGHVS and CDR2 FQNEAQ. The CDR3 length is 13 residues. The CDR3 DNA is TGTGCCAGCAGCTTTATGGAGAACACTGAAGCTTTCTTT. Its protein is CASSFMENTEAFF.

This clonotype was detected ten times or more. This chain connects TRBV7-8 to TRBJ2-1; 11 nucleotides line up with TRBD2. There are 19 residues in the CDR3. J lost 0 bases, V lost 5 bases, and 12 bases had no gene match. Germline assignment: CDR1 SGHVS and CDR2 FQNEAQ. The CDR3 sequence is CASSPRTSGGQSSYNEQFF. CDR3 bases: TGTGCCAGCAGCCCCCGCACTAGCGGGGGCCAGAGCTCCTACAATGAGCAGTTCTTC.